Listed here is a single T cell receptor (beta chain). The germline CDR1 and CDR2 sequences are DFQATT and SNEGSKA (reference sequence). The CDR3 runs 13 residues. V was clipped by 3 bases and J by 0 bases, with 9 bases between them. TCRdb analysed the RT-PCR reads with MiXCR anew, one entry per CDR3 protein. This table holds hundreds of thousands of distinct CDR3 sequences, 14% found once. Sequencing input: memory CD4+ T cells from blood. The TCR comes from a female donor in good health, serving as a healthy control. The chain links TRBV20-1 to TRBJ2-7; D is ambiguous. CDR3 nucleotide sequence: TGCAGTGCTAGTCCCCGAAGCTCCTACGAGCAGTACTTC. This encodes CSASPRSSYEQYF.